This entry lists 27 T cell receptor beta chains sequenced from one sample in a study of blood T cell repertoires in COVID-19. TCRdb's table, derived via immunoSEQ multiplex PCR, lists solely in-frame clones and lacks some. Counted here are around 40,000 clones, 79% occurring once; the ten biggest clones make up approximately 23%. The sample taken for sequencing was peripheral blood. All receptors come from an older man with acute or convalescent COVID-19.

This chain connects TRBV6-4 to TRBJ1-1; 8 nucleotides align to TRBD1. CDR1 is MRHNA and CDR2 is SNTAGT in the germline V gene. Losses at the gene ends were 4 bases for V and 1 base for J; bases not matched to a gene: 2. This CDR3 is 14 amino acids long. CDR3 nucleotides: TGTGCCAGCAGTGCACAGGGGGAGAACACTGAAGCTTTCTTT. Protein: CASSAQGENTEAFF.

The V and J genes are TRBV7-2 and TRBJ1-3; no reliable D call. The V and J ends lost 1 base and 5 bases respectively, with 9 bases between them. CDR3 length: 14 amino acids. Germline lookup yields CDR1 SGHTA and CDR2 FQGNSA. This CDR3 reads CASSLEVTRNTIYF. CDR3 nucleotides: TGTGCCAGCAGCTTAGAAGTGACTAGAAACACCATATATTTT.

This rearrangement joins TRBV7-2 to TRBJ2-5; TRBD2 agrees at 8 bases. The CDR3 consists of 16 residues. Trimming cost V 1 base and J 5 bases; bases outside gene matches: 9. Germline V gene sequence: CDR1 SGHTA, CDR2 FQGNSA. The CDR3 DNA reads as TGTGCCAGCAGCTTAGTACGAGCGGGAGCAGGGGAGACCCAGTACTTC. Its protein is CASSLVRAGAGETQYF.

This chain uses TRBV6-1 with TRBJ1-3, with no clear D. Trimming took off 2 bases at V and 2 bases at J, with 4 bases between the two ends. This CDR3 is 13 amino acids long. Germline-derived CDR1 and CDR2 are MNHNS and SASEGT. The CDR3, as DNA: TGTGCCAGCAGTGAACCAGCTGGAAACACCATATATTTT. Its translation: CASSEPAGNTIYF.

In DNA form, the CDR3 reads TGTGCCAGCAGCTTGATAGCGGGAGGGGGCGAGCAGTACTTC. Residues: CASSLIAGGGEQYF. This chain connects TRBV5-6 to TRBJ2-7; 11 bases match TRBD2. CDR1 is SGHDT and CDR2 is YYEEEE in the germline V gene. The CDR3 sequence is 14 residues long. V trimming: 1 base; J trimming: 6 bases; junction bases outside the gene matches: 3.

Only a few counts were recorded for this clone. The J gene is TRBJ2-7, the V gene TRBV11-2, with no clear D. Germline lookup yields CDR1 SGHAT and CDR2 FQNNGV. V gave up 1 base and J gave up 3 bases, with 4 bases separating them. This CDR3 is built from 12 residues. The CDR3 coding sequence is TGTGCCAGCAGCTTAGCAGTCTACGAGCAGTACTTC. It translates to CASSLAVYEQYF.

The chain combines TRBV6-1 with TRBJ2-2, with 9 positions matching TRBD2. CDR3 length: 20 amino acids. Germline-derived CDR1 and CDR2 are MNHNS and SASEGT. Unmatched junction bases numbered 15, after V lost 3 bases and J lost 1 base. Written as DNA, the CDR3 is TGTGCCAGCAGTGATAGAGTTGGGAGTAGCGGGAGACAGAACACCGGGGAGCTGTTTTTT. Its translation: CASSDRVGSSGRQNTGELFF.

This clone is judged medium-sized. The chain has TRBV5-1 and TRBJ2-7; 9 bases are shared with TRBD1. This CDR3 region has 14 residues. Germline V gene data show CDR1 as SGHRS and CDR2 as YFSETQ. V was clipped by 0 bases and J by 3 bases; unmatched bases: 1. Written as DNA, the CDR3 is TGCGCCAGCAGCTTGGAGGGACAGGGCTACGAGCAGTACTTC. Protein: CASSLEGQGYEQYF.

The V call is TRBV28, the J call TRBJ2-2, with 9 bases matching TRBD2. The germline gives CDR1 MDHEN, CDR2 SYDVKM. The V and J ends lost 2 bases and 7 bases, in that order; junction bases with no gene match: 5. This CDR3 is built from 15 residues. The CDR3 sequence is CASSLPAGGGGELFF. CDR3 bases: TGTGCCAGCAGTTTACCGGCGGGAGGGGGCGGGGAGCTGTTTTTT.

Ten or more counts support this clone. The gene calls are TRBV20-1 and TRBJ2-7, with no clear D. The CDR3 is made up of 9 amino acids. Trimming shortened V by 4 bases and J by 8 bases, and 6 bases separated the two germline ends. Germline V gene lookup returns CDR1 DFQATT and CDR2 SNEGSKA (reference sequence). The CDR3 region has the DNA TGCAGTGCTATGGAGCAGCAGTACTTC. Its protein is CSAMEQQYF.

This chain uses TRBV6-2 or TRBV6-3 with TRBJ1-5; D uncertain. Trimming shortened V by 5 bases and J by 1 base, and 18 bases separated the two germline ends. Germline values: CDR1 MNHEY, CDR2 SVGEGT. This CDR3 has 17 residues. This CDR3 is CASSPFEGITSNQPQHF. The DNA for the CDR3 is TGTGCCAGCAGTCCATTTGAGGGAATTACGAGCAATCAGCCCCAGCATTTT.

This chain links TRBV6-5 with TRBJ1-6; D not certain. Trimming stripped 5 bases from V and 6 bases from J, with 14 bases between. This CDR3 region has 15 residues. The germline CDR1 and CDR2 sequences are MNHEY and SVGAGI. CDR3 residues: CASSKSRRGNSPLHF. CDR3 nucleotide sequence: TGTGCCAGCAGTAAAAGCAGGCGGGGTAATTCACCCCTCCACTTT.

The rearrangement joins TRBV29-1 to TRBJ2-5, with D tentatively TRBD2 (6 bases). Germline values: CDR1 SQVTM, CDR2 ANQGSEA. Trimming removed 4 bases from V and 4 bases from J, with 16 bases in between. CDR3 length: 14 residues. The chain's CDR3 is CSVGVGGGVETQYF. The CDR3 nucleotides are TGCAGCGTTGGGGTTGGAGGAGGGGTAGAGACCCAGTACTTC. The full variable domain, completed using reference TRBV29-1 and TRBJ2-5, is SAVISQKPSRDICQRGTSLTIQCQVDSQVTMMFWYRQQPGQSLTLIATANQGSEATYESGFVIDKFPISRPNLTFSTLTVSNMSPEDSSIYLCSVGVGGGVETQYFGPGTRLLVL.

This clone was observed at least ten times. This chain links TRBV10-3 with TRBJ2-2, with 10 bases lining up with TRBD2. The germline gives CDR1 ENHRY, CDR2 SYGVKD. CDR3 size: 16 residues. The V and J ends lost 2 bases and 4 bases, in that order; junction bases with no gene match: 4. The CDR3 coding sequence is TGTGCCATCAGTGAGAGAGCGGGAGGGCCCACCGGGGAGCTGTTTTTT. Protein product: CAISERAGGPTGELFF.

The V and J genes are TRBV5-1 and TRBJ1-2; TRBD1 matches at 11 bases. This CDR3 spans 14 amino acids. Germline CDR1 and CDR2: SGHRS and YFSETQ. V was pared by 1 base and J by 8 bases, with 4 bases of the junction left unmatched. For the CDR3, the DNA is TGCGCCAGCAGCTTGACGGGACAGGGGGTCGGCTACACCTTC. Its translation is CASSLTGQGVGYTF.

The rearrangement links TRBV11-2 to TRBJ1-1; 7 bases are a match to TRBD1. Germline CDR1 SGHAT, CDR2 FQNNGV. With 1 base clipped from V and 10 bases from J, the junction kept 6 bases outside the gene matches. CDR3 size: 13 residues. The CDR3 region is CASSLGGGRGAFF. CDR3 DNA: TGTGCCAGCAGCTTAGGAGGGGGCAGGGGAGCTTTCTTT.

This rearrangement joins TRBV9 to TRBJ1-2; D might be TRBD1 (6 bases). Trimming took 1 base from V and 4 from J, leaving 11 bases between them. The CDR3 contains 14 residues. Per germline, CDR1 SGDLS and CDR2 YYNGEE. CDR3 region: CASSVQQDSYGYTF. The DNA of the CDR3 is TGTGCCAGCAGCGTACAACAGGACAGCTATGGCTACACCTTC.

In DNA form, the CDR3 reads TGTGCCAGCAGCCAAGAAGAGAGTAGCGGGGCAACTTACAATGAGCAGTTCTTC. Its protein is CASSQEESSGATYNEQFF. V is TRBV4-2 and J is TRBJ2-1, with 8 bases matching TRBD2. From germline, CDR1 is LGHNA and CDR2 YNFKEQ. The CDR3 loop spans 18 amino acids. V shed 0 bases and J 4 bases; nucleotides not matched to a gene: 11.

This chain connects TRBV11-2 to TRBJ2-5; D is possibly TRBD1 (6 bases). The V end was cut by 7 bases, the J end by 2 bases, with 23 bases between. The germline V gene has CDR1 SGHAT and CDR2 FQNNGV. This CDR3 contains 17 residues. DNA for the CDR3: TGTGCCAGCACCCATAGGGGGATAGGGTTGGGTCAAGAGACCCAGTACTTC. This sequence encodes CASTHRGIGLGQETQYF.

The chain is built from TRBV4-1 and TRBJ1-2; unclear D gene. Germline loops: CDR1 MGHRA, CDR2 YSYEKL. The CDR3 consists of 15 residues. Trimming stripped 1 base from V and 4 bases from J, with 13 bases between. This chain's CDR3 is CASSQGRMGSYGYTF. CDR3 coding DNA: TGCGCCAGCAGCCAAGGGCGGATGGGGAGCTATGGCTACACCTTC.

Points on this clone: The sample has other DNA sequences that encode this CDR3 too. The CDR3 DNA reads TGTGCCAGCAGTCCTCCGAGGGCCTCCTACGAGCAGTACTTC. Its protein product is CASSPPRASYEQYF. This sequence joins TRBV7-9 and TRBJ2-7, with D perhaps TRBD2 (5 bases). V gave up 6 bases and J gave up 0 bases, with 12 bases separating them. The CDR3 runs to 14 residues. The germline CDR1 and CDR2 sequences are SEHNR and FQNEAQ (reference sequence).

In DNA form, the CDR3 reads TGCGCCAGCAGTGAGTCCTTCGCTAGGGATACGCAGTATTTT. This codes for CASSESFARDTQYF. This chain connects TRBV10-1 to TRBJ2-3; D not certain. This CDR3 has 14 residues. Trimming removed 0 bases from V and 6 bases from J, with 10 bases in between. From germline, CDR1 is WNHNN and CDR2 SYGVQD (reference sequence).

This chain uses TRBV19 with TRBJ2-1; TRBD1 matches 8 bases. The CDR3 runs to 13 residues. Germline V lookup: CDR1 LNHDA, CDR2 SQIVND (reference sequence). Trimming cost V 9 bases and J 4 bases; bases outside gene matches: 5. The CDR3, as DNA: TGTGCCAGCGGACAGGGTTCTTACAATGAGCAGTTCTTC. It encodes CASGQGSYNEQFF.

The chain's CDR3 is CASSVEQYTGELFF. In DNA, the CDR3 is TGTGCCAGCAGCGTAGAACAGTACACCGGGGAGCTGTTTTTT. The chain employs TRBV9 and TRBJ2-2, with D uncertain. In germline, CDR1 is SGDLS, CDR2 YYNGEE. Trimming took off 0 bases at V and 3 bases at J, with 6 bases between the two ends. The CDR3 extends over 14 amino acids.

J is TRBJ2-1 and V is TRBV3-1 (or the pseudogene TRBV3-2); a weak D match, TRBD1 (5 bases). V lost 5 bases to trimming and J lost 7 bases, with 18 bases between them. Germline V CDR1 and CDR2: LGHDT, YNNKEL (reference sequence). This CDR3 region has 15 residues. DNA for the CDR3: TGTGCCAGCAGCTTTGGGCAGGGTTTATTTAATGAGCAGTTCTTC. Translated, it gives CASSFGQGLFNEQFF.

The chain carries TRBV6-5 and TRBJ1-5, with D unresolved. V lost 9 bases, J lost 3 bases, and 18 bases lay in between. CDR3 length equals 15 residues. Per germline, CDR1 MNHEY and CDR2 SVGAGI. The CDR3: CASNQSGGVNQPQHF. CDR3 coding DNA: TGTGCCAGTAACCAAAGCGGTGGTGTCAATCAGCCCCAGCATTTT.

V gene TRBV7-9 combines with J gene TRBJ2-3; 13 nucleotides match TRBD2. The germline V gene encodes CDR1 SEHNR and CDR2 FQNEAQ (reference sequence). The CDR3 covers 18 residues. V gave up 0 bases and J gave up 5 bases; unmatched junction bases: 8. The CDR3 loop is CASSLAKLAGGQLDTQYF. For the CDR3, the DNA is TGTGCCAGCAGCTTAGCGAAACTAGCGGGAGGGCAGTTAGATACGCAGTATTTT.